A selection of T cell receptor beta chains follows, all from one sample in a study of beta chain features in type 1 diabetes. Method: immunoSEQ multiplex PCR; TCRdb's copy keeps in-frame clones and lacks some. The sample shows some 40,000 clones, approximately 49% of them seen only once. Material for sequencing was central memory CD4+ T cells from blood. All receptors derive from a woman between 18 and 30 years old in good health. Each CDR3 is given with its conserved first and last residue. D genes are given only for firm matches. Only some rows state a clone size, as once, few, many or a class for expanded clones.

J gene,V gene,clone size,D gene,CDR3 protein,CDR3 DNA
TRBJ1-2,TRBV6-1,few,NA,CASSFSDYGYTF,TGTGCCAGCAGTTTCTCGGACTATGGCTACACCTTC
TRBJ2-3,TRBV7-8,NA,TRBD1,CASSPQIDRVPGTQYF,TGTGCCAGCAGCCCACAGATTGACAGGGTTCCAGGTACGCAGTATTTT
TRBJ2-1,TRBV6-1,NA,NA,CASSEGAGWNNEQFF,TGTGCCAGCAGTGAAGGGGCAGGCTGGAACAATGAGCAGTTCTTC
TRBJ2-2,TRBV11-2,NA,TRBD2,CASSFDWTSGTTNTGELFF,TGTGCCAGCAGCTTCGATTGGACTAGCGGGACCACGAACACCGGGGAGCTGTTTTTT
TRBJ2-3,TRBV6-1,NA,NA,CASSVSYRGTDTQYF,TGTGCCAGCAGTGTTTCGTACAGGGGCACAGATACGCAGTATTTT
TRBJ1-1,TRBV6-1,NA,NA,CASNNAGQYTEAFF,TGTGCCAGCAATAATGCCGGACAGTACACTGAAGCTTTCTTT
TRBJ2-5,TRBV14,NA,NA,CASSQGGAAYQETQYF,TGTGCCAGCAGCCAAGGTGGGGCAGCTTACCAAGAGACCCAGTACTTC
TRBJ1-2,TRBV5-6,NA,TRBD1,CASSPRTGDGYTF,TGTGCCAGCAGCCCCCGGACAGGGGATGGCTACACCTTC
TRBJ2-1,TRBV29-1,few,TRBD1,CSASRGQTNNEQFF,TGCAGCGCCTCCCGGGGACAGACAAACAATGAGCAGTTCTTC
TRBJ1-2,TRBV18,few,TRBD1,CASSPQGAPYYGYTF,TGTGCCAGCTCACCACAGGGGGCCCCCTACTATGGCTACACCTTC
TRBJ2-4,TRBV9,NA,TRBD1,CASSGRQGMGKNIQYF,TGTGCCAGCAGCGGCCGACAGGGGATGGGCAAAAACATTCAGTACTTC
TRBJ2-4,TRBV6-6,few,NA,CASSTGPGYGKNIQYF,TGTGCCAGCAGTACCGGACCGGGGTATGGCAAAAACATTCAGTACTTC
TRBJ1-2,TRBV6-1,few,TRBD1,CASSENHRDSRYTF,TGTGCCAGCAGTGAAAACCACCGGGACAGCCGCTACACCTTC
TRBJ1-5,TRBV30,few,NA,CAWSVGGGYNQPQHF,TGTGCCTGGAGTGTAGGGGGGGGTTACAATCAGCCCCAGCATTTT
TRBJ1-5,TRBV5-6,few,NA,CASSLWAGVDQPQHF,TGTGCCAGCAGCTTGTGGGCAGGGGTCGACCAGCCCCAGCATTTT
TRBJ2-7,TRBV27,NA,TRBD2,CASSSRPPGTSGYEQYF,TGTGCCAGCAGTTCGCGCCCCCCCGGGACTAGCGGTTACGAGCAGTACTTC
TRBJ2-1,TRBV9,NA,TRBD1,CASSVGTGLGNEQFF,TGTGCCAGCAGCGTAGGGACAGGGTTGGGCAATGAGCAGTTCTTC
TRBJ2-1,TRBV30,NA,NA,CAWSLTRGVYNEQFF,TGTGCCTGGAGCCTGACTAGAGGGGTCTACAATGAGCAGTTCTTC
TRBJ1-5,TRBV29-1,NA,NA,CSVANSGVAAQHF,TGCAGCGTTGCAAATTCAGGGGTGGCAGCCCAGCATTTT
TRBJ2-1,TRBV29-1,NA,TRBD2,CSVVAGVLRNEQFF,TGCAGCGTGGTAGCGGGAGTCTTGCGTAATGAGCAGTTCTTC
TRBJ1-1,TRBV7-2,NA,TRBD1,CASSRYRGTEAFF,TGTGCCAGCAGCCGCTACAGGGGCACTGAAGCTTTCTTT
TRBJ2-5,TRBV19,few,NA,CASRPRVGETQYF,TGTGCCAGCCGACCGCGGGTTGGAGAGACCCAGTACTTC
TRBJ2-7,TRBV5-1,few,TRBD1,CASSPQGARGNEQYF,TGCGCCAGCAGCCCGCAGGGGGCACGCGGGAACGAGCAGTACTTC
TRBJ1-5,TRBV5-6,NA,TRBD1,CASSSGRGHQPQHF,TGTGCCAGCAGCTCAGGTAGGGGGCATCAGCCCCAGCATTTT
TRBJ2-1,TRBV18,few,TRBD2,CASSPGLAGGPSSYNEQFF,TGTGCCAGCTCACCGGGACTAGCGGGAGGGCCCAGCTCCTACAATGAGCAGTTCTTC
TRBJ2-1,TRBV2,NA,NA,CASSEEAGISHEQFF,TGTGCCAGCAGTGAAGAGGCAGGGATTAGTCATGAGCAGTTCTTC
TRBJ1-1,TRBV28,NA,TRBD1,CASSLSSLRQGPYTEAFF,TGTGCCAGCAGTTTATCCTCACTGCGACAGGGCCCTTATACTGAAGCTTTCTTT
TRBJ1-6,TRBV30,NA,TRBD1,CAWADRGISPLHF,TGTGCCTGGGCGGACAGGGGTATTTCACCCCTCCACTTT